This TCR beta chain was identified during a study of blood T cell repertoires in COVID-19. This clone was detected ten times or more. Recruited during active infection, patients (from Seattle) were subsequently followed longitudinally. The repertoire was sequenced with immunoSEQ multiplex PCR; TCRdb's copy has only in-frame clones and lacks some. This sample yields 300,000 to 350,000 clones, of which about nine tenths are seen a single time; approximately 9.3% belongs to the top ten. The source is a man younger than 45 with COVID-19, enrolled during active disease. Sequenced sample: peripheral blood.

As DNA, the CDR3 is TGTGCCACCAGCAGTTTGCAGTGGGCTTGGCGGGATGATTCACCCCTCCACTTT. This translates into CATSSLQWAWRDDSPLHF. The chain combines TRBV15 with TRBJ1-6, with D unresolved. The CDR3 totals 18 residues. Germline lookup yields CDR1 LNHNV and CDR2 YYDKDF (reference sequence). V dropped 3 bases and J dropped 8 bases, with 23 bases sitting between them.